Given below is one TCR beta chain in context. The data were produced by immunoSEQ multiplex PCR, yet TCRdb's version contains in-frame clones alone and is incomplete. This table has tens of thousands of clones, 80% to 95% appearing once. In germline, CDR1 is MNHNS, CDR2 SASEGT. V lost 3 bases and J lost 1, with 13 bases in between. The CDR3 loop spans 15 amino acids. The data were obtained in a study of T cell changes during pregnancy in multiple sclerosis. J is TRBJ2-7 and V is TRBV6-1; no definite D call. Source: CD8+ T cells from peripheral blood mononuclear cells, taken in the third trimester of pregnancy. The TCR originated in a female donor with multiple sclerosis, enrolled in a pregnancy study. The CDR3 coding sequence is TGTGCCAGCAGTGATGGTATATCGAGATCCTACGAGCAGTACTTC. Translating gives CASSDGISRSYEQYF.